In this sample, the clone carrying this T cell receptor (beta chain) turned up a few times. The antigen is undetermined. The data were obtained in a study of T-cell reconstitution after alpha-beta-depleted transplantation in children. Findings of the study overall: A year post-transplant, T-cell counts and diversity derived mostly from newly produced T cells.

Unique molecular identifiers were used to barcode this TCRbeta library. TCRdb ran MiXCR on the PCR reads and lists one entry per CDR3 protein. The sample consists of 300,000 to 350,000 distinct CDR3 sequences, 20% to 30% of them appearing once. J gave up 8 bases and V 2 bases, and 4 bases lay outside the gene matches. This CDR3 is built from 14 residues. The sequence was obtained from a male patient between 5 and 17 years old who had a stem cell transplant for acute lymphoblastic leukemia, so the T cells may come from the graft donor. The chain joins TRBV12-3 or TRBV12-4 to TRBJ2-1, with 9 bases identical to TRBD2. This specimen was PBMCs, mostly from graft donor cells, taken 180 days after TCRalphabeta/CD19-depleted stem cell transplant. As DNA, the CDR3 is TGTGCCAGCAGTTTAAGACTAGCGGTGTATGAGCAGTTCTTC. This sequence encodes CASSLRLAVYEQFF.